The subject of this entry is one T cell receptor (beta chain). The antigen is unknown. This entry is derived from a study of response to subunit inactivated influenza vaccine. Overall study results and limits: T cells newly recruited by each seasonal influenza vaccination are few, the authors suggested.

The CDR3 has 10 amino acids. Germline CDR1 reads DFQATT; CDR2 reads SNEGSKA (reference sequence). Deletions cut 6 bases from V and 10 bases from J, with 12 bases between. A single record per CDR3 protein comes from TCRdb applying MiXCR to the RT-PCR reads. The profile covers 700,000 to 900,000 distinct CDR3 sequences, with 21% appearing a single time and about a tenth taken by the ten largest. This chain links TRBV20-1 with TRBJ1-1; tentatively, D is TRBD1 (5 bases). The sequencing here drew on PBMCs from blood, taken roughly 5 days after vaccination. The receptor comes from a man between 50 and 59 years old who received an inactivated influenza vaccine. DNA of the CDR3: TGCAGTGCCGGGGGGGGTAGAGCTTTCTTT. Protein sequence: CSAGGGRAFF.